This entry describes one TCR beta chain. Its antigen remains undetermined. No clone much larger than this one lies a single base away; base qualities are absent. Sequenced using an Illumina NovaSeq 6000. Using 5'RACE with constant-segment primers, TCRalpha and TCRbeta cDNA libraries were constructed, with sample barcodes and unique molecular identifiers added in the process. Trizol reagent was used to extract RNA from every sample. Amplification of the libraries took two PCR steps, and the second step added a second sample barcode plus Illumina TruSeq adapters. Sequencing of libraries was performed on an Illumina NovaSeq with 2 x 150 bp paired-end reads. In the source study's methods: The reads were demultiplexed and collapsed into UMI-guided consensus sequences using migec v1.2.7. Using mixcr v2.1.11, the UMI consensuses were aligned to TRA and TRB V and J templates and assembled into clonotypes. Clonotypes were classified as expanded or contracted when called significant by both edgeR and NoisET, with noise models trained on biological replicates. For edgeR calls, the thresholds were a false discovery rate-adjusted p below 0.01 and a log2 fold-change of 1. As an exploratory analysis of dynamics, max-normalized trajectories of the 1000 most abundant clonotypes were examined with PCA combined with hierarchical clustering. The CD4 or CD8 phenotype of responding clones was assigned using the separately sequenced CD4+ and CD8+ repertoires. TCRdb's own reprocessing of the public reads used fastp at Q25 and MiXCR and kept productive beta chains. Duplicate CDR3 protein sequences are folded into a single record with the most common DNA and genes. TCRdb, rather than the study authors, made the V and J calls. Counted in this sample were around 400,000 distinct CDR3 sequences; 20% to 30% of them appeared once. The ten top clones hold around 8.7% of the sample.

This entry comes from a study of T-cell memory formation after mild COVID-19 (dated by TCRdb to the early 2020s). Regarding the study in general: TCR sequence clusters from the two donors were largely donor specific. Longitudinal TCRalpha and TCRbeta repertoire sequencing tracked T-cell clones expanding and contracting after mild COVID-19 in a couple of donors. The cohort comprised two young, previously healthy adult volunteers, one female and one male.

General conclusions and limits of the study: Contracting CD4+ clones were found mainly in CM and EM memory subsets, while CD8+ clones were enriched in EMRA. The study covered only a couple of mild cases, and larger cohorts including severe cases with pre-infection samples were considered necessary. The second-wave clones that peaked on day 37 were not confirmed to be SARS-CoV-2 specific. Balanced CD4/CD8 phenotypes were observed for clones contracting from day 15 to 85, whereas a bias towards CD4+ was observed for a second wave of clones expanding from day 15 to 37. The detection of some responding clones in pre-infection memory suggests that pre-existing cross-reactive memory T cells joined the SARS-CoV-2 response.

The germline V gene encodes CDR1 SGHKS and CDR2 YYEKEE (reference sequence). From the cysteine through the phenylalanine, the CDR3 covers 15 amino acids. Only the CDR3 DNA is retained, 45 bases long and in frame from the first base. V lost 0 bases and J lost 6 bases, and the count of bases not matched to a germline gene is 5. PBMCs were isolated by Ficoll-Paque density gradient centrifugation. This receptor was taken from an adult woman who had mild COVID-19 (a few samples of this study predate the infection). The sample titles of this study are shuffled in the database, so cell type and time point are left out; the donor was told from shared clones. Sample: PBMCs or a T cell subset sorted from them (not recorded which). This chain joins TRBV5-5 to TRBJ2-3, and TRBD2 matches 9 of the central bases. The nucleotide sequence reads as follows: TGTGCCAGCAGCTTGGCGTTTGCGGGAGGGGATACGCAGTATTTT. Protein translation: CASSLAFAGGDTQYF. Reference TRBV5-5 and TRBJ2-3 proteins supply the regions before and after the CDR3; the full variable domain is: DAGVTQSPTHLIKTRGQQVTLRCSPISGHKSVSWYQQVLGQGPQFIFQYYEKEERGRGNFPDRFSARQFPNYSSELNVNALLLGDSALYLCASSLAFAGGDTQYFGPGTRLTVL.